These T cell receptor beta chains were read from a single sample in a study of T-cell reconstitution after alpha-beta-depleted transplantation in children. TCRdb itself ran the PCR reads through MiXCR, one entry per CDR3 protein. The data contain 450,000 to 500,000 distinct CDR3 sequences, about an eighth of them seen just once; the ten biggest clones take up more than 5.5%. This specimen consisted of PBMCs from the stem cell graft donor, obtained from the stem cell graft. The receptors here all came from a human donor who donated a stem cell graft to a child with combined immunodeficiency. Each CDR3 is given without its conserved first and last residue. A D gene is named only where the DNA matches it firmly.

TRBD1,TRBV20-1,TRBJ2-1,SATTGAPGSEQF
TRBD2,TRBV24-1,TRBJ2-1,ATSEDGTSGHNEQF
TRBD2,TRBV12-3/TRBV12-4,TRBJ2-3,ASSFSSGTTAGVRTDTQY
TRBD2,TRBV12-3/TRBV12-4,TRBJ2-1,ASSLAGGYNEQF
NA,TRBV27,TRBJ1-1,ASQVLATGRTEAF
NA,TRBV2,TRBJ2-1,ASSEGGTYNEQF
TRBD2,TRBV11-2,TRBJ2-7,ASSLGQRLAGILEQY
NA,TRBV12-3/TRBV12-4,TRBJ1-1,ASSRPYQGFGEAF
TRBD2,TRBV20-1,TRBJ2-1,SARSQTSGRLVEQF
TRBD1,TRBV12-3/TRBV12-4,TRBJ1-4,ASSFLVPGQLINEKLF
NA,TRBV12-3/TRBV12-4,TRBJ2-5,ASSPGTLETQY
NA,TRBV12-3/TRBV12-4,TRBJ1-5,ASSSFAHPVNQPQH
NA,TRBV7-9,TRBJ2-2,ASSRHTGELF
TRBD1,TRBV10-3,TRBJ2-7,AISKDRGTYEQY
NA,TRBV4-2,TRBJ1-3,ASSQEPSWGLSGNTIY
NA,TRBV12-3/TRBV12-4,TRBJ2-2,ASSLFLTALGGELF
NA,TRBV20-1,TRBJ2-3,SARREVGDPWTQY
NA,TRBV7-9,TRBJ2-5,ASNPARPGTLQETQY
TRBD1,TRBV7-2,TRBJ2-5,ASRPGGFPTGSETQY
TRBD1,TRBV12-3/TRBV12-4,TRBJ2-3,ASSVLGTGTVDTQY
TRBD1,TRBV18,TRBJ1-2,ASSQDRGRGYGYT
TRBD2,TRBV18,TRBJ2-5,ASSAAAGRGFQETQY
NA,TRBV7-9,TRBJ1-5,ASTRGGASQPQH
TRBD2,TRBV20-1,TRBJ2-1,SARLAGSYEQF
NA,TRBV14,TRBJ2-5,ASSRAFRERGETQY
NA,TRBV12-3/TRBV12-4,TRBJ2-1,ASSSSSDEQF
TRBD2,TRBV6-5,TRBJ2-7,ASSSRVSGVYEQY
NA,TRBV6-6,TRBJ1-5,ASSPGPRISGNQPQH
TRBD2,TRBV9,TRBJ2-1,ASSPSGTSYNEQF
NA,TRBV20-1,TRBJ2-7,SARGGDTTYEQY
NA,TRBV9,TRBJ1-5,ASSATSGGPQH
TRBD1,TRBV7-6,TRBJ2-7,ASSQDRERLHEQY
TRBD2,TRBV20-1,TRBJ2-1,SARGLGRSSEQF
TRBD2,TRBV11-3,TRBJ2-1,ASSLVRENNEQF
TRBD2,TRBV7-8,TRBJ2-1,ASSPLTSGTYNEQF
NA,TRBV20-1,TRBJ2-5,SARDSARTHQETQY
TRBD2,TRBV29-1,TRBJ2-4,SVSQREAYKNIQY
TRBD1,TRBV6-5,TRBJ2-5,ASSTRDRGGETQY
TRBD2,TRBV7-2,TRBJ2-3,ASSGLAGASSSTDTQY
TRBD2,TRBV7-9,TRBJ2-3,ASSRGGANTDTQY
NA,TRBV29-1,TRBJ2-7,SVGPRNEQY
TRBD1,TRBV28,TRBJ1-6,ASSPVGQGNSPLH
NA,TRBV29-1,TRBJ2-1,SVESGRASNEQF
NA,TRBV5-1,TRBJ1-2,ASSLDPGDYGYT
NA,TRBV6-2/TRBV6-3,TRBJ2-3,ASSSGLPSDTQY
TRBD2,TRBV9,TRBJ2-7,ASSVLAENYEQY
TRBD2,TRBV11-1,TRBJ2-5,ASSFFIIGTSGFQETQY
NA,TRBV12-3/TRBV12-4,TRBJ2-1,ASSLVANEQF